This TCR beta chain appears in the sequencing data of a study of metastatic and nonmetastatic thyroid tumors. Background on the study: Comparative analysis of repertoires was undertaken across blood and tumor or nodule tissue obtained from malignant and benign thyroid patients.

This clone appeared many times. The antigen is unknown. Among the patients, none had received any treatment before thyroid surgery. This CDR3 region has 14 residues. Germline-derived CDR1 and CDR2 are GTSNPN and SVGIG (reference sequence). Trimming shortened V by 7 bases and J by 4 bases, and 17 bases separated the two germline ends. Original handling: The authors used CDR3 differences across clinicopathological groups to build a distant-metastasis classifier for papillary thyroid cancer. From the PCR reads, TCRdb re-called clones with MiXCR. TCRdb assigned the V and J calls; the authors' analysis was not used. Of about 25,000 clones listed, 20% to 25% are singletons. General study findings and limits: Benign nodules were reported to have significantly lower TCR beta diversity than malignant thyroid tumors, in blood and tumor.

This receptor was identified in a male donor with papillary thyroid cancer or a benign thyroid nodule (not recorded which). Some clones in this sample may be carry-over from other donors' samples. The sample taken for sequencing was blood. The V and J genes are TRBV30 and TRBJ1-3, with D perhaps matching TRBD1 (5 bases). In DNA, the CDR3 is TGTGCCTATAGACAGACGGGATCGGGAAACACCATATATTTT. Its protein product is CAYRQTGSGNTIYF. Combining the CDR3 with reference TRBV30 and TRBJ1-3 gives the whole variable domain SQTIHQWPATLVQPVGSPLSLECTVEGTSNPNLYWYRQAAGRGLQLLFYSVGIGQISSEVPQNLSASRPQDRQFILSSKKLLLSDSGFYLCAYRQTGSGNTIYFGEGSWLTVV.